The 20 T cell receptor beta chains listed next were all sequenced from one sample in a study of graft-versus-host responses after intestinal transplantation. Their antigens are not known. Produced via immunoSEQ multiplex PCR; TCRdb's table is partial and in-frame only. The table records tens of thousands of clones, approximately 95% of them present only once. Sequencing used unstimulated CD8+ T cells sorted from spleen or lymph node cells, obtained before transplant. The receptors derive from a human donor who was the organ donor for an intestinal transplant.

This chain connects TRBV27 to TRBJ1-2; possible D gene TRBD1, 5 bases. Trimming removed 3 bases from V and 1 base from J, with 6 bases in between. Per germline, CDR1 MNHEY and CDR2 SMNVEV (reference sequence). The length of the CDR3 is 13 residues. CDR3 sequence reads: CASSFQGNYGYTF. CDR3 in DNA: TGTGCCAGCAGTTTTCAGGGTAACTATGGCTACACCTTC.

This chain links TRBV21-1 with TRBJ2-3; TRBD2, the D gene given by the table, was not confirmed from the DNA. TRBV21-1 is flagged as a pseudogene. The CDR3 consists of 20 residues. As DNA, the CDR3 is TGTGCCAGCAGCCCGAGGCCCCAAGCGGGGGTGTTTGGTGGCACAGATACGCAGTATTTT. Translating it yields CASSPRPQAGVFGGTDTQYF.

The rearrangement joins TRBV19 to TRBJ2-1; TRBD1 agrees at 7 bases. This CDR3 spans 16 amino acids. Germline CDR1 LNHDA, CDR2 SQIVND (reference sequence). V was pared by 2 bases and J by 1 base, with 5 bases of the junction left unmatched. CDR3 sequence reads: CASSIPWTGSYNEQFF. The CDR3 DNA is TGTGCCAGTAGTATACCTTGGACAGGTTCCTACAATGAGCAGTTCTTC.

This CDR3 reads CASSKVKGGRKSGNQPQHF. The DNA for the CDR3 is TGTGCCAGCAGCAAAGTGAAGGGAGGGAGAAAAAGTGGCAATCAGCCCCAGCATTTT. This chain links TRBV21-1 with TRBJ1-5. TRBV21-1 is reported as a pseudogene. This CDR3 has 19 amino acids.

The gene calls are TRBV6-6 and TRBJ1-1, with D perhaps TRBD1 (5 bases). The V end lost 5 bases, the J end lost 1 base, and 8 bases lay between the germline ends. Germline V CDR1 and CDR2: MNHNY, SVGAGI (reference sequence). The CDR3 is 13 residues long. In DNA form, the CDR3 reads TGTGCCAGCAGTCTCGGGGGGAACACTGAAGCTTTCTTT. This sequence encodes CASSLGGNTEAFF.

This rearrangement joins TRBV2 to TRBJ1-3; D is possibly TRBD1 (6 bases). CDR3 length: 15 amino acids. Looked up from germline, CDR1 is SNHLY and CDR2 is FYNNEI. V was shortened by 8 bases and J by 0 bases, with 14 bases between the two germline ends. CDR3 protein: CASGFDRNSGNTIYF. Written as DNA, the CDR3 is TGTGCCAGCGGATTCGACAGGAACTCTGGAAACACCATATATTTT.

This chain connects TRBV6-6 to TRBJ2-7; D may be TRBD1 or TRBD2 (5 bases each). Between the trimmed V and J ends, which lost 5 bases and 12 bases, there was a span of 17 bases. Germline V gene lookup returns CDR1 MNHNY and CDR2 SVGAGI (reference sequence). This CDR3 comprises 12 residues. CDR3 amino acids: CASSNGPGTVYF. Here the CDR3 DNA reads TGTGCCAGCAGTAACGGACCCGGGACGGTGTACTTC.

This clone was detected only once. The chain uses TRBV10-3 and TRBJ1-5, with D possibly matching TRBD1 (5 bases). CDR3 length: 12 residues. Trimming took 6 bases from V and 7 from J, leaving 10 bases between them. Germline V gene lookup returns CDR1 ENHRY and CDR2 SYGVKD. Here the CDR3 DNA reads TGTGCCATCAGCCAGGGAGGGCAGCCCCAGCATTTT. Translating it yields CAISQGGQPQHF.

The chain joins TRBV18 to TRBJ2-5; D remains ambiguous. Germline values: CDR1 KGHSH, CDR2 LQKENI. CDR3 length: 13 amino acids. V dropped 3 bases and J dropped 2 bases, with 7 bases sitting between them. In DNA, the CDR3 is TGTGCCAGCTCACCGACATCACAAGAGACCCAGTACTTC. Amino acid sequence: CASSPTSQETQYF.

This clone was seen a single time. The V gene is TRBV28, the J gene TRBJ1-5, with 9 bases aligning to TRBD1. CDR1 and CDR2 from the germline V gene are MDHEN and SYDVKM. Losses at the gene ends were 2 bases for V and 6 bases for J; bases not matched to a gene: 5. This CDR3 is 15 amino acids long. CDR3 sequence reads: CASSLDRGEGQPQHF. The DNA for the CDR3 is TGTGCCAGCAGTTTAGACAGGGGGGAAGGTCAGCCCCAGCATTTT.

The gene calls are TRBV2 and TRBJ2-3, with D possibly being TRBD2 (6 bases). The V gene's germline CDR1 is SNHLY and CDR2 FYNNEI. This CDR3 has 14 amino acids. V was cut by 3 bases and J by 4 bases, with 11 bases left in between. CDR3 coding DNA: TGTGCCAGCAGTGACTCCGGGGACTCAGATACGCAGTATTTT. Its protein is CASSDSGDSDTQYF.

About this clone: The same CDR3 arises from other DNA sequences in this sample as well. J is TRBJ2-7 and V is TRBV27, with 7 bases matching TRBD2. The V and J ends lost 2 bases and 6 bases, in that order; junction bases with no gene match: 1. The CDR3 consists of 12 residues. Germline V gene data show CDR1 as MNHEY and CDR2 as SMNVEV (reference sequence). CDR3 loop: CASSLTGGEQYF. The CDR3 DNA reads TGTGCCAGCAGTTTAACGGGAGGCGAGCAGTACTTC.

This clone was seen once. The V call is TRBV19, the J call TRBJ1-1; D unclear. V lost 1 base to trimming and J lost 1 base, with 4 bases between them. Germline V gene sequence: CDR1 LNHDA, CDR2 SQIVND (reference sequence). This CDR3 contains 13 residues. The DNA of the CDR3 is TGTGCCAGTAGTATAGGGGGGAACACTGAAGCTTTCTTT. Protein: CASSIGGNTEAFF.

This chain links TRBV4-1 with TRBJ2-1; 7 bases are a match to TRBD2. This CDR3 spans 16 amino acids. Germline-derived CDR1 and CDR2 are MGHRA and YSYEKL. V trimming: 2 bases; J trimming: 5 bases; junction bases outside the gene matches: 9. For the CDR3, the DNA is TGCGCCAGCAGCCAACCACCGGTGGGGAGGGACAATGAGCAGTTCTTC. Translation: CASSQPPVGRDNEQFF.

This clone was seen more than once but under ten times. This chain joins TRBV6-1 and TRBJ2-7; D is ambiguous. This CDR3 is 14 amino acids long. The germline V gene has CDR1 MNHNS and CDR2 SASEGT. Trimming stripped 5 bases from V and 4 bases from J, with 15 bases between. The CDR3 sequence: CASSNPYIAYEQYF. The CDR3 nucleotides read TGTGCCAGCAGTAACCCCTACATCGCTTACGAGCAGTACTTC.

The chain carries TRBV9 and TRBJ1-5; D is possibly TRBD1 (6 bases). The CDR3 has 13 amino acids. Germline V gene data show CDR1 as SGDLS and CDR2 as YYNGEE. V lost 4 bases and J lost 6, with 11 bases in between. The CDR3 loop is CASSPGTTQPQHF. CDR3 DNA sequence: TGTGCCAGCAGCCCCGGGACAACTCAGCCCCAGCATTTT. Supplemented by reference TRBV9 and TRBJ1-5, the full variable domain reads DSGVTQTPKHLITATGQRVTLRCSPRSGDLSVYWYQQSLDQGLQFLIQYYNGEERAKGNILERFSAQQFPDLHSELNLSSLELGDSALYFCASSPGTTQPQHFGDGTRLSIL.

A few counts support this clone. V is TRBV27 and J is TRBJ1-1; D perhaps matches TRBD1 (6 bases). The CDR3 sequence is 16 residues long. The germline CDR1 and CDR2 sequences are MNHEY and SMNVEV (reference sequence). V was shortened by 6 bases and J by 0 bases, with 17 bases between the two germline ends. The chain's CDR3 is CASRTGRTAMNTEAFF. Here the CDR3 DNA reads TGTGCCAGCAGGACGGGACGGACAGCCATGAACACTGAAGCTTTCTTT.

The V gene is TRBV4-3, the J gene TRBJ2-3; the match to TRBD2 covers 7 bases. The CDR3 is made up of 16 amino acids. With 4 bases clipped from V and 0 bases from J, the junction kept 7 bases outside the gene matches. Per the germline V gene, CDR1 is LGHNA and CDR2 is YSLEER. This chain's CDR3 is CASSLGLSSSTDTQYF. The CDR3 coding sequence is TGCGCCAGCAGCCTGGGACTATCCTCTAGCACAGATACGCAGTATTTT.

J is TRBJ1-2 and V is TRBV27; 12 bases match TRBD1. The CDR3 totals 14 residues. CDR1 is MNHEY, CDR2 SMNVEV, per germline (reference sequence). Trimming removed 5 bases from V and 7 bases from J; junction bases left unmatched: 5. The DNA for the CDR3 is TGTGCCAGCAGTCTCGGGACAGGGGGCTTTGGCTACACCTTC. This encodes CASSLGTGGFGYTF.

A single count supports this clone. The gene calls are TRBV5-5 and TRBJ1-1; D is ambiguous. The CDR3 runs 16 residues. The germline V gene has CDR1 SGHKS and CDR2 YYEKEE (reference sequence). The V gene lost 4 bases and the J gene lost 0 bases, with 16 bases spanning the gap. DNA for the CDR3: TGTGCCAGCAGCCCTGTGATGGCCGGGGTGAACACTGAAGCTTTCTTT. Protein: CASSPVMAGVNTEAFF.